Following are 7 T cell receptor beta chains from one sample sequenced in a study of cytomegalovirus exposure and HLA in healthy donors (dated by TCRdb to the late 2010s). Libraries were constructed by the immunoSEQ multiplex PCR assay. For the multiplex PCR, a mixture combining 60 forward primers for TCR Vbeta segments and 13 reverse primers for TCR Jbeta segments was used. TCRdb holds this immuneACCESS table with in-frame rearrangements only. Some clones are missing; in checked studies, unresolved V genes explain under half, and the rest has no known cause. In this sample the table shows over 110,000 clones, approximately 78% of which occur a single time. Jointly, the top ten make up about 6.8% of the sample. Material: PBMCs. The origin of the receptors is a woman in her thirties or forties in good health and CMV-seropositive.

This clone has more than one count but fewer than ten. This chain connects TRBV7-9 to TRBJ2-3, with TRBD1 matching 8 bases. V was clipped by 5 bases and J by 0 bases; unmatched bases: 1. This CDR3 spans 14 amino acids. Germline V gene data show CDR1 as SEHNR and CDR2 as FQNEAQ (reference sequence). In DNA, the CDR3 is TGTGCCAGCAGCGACAGGGGAAGCACAGATACGCAGTATTTT. As protein: CASSDRGSTDTQYF.

The rearrangement uses TRBV7-9 and TRBJ2-4, with a weak D call TRBD2 (5 bases). The CDR3 is 16 amino acids. The germline V gene has CDR1 SEHNR and CDR2 FQNEAQ (reference sequence). The germline V and J ends were trimmed by 3 bases and 0 bases, with 12 bases remaining between them. CDR3 in amino acids: CASSLDWILAKNIQYF. The CDR3 bases are TGTGCCAGCAGCTTGGACTGGATTCTAGCCAAAAACATTCAGTACTTC.

In this sample, this clone turned up a few times. This chain connects TRBV6-6 to TRBJ2-2; possible D gene TRBD2, 8 bases. Trimming shortened V by 4 bases and J by 6 bases, and 18 bases separated the two germline ends. Germline-derived CDR1 and CDR2 are MNHNY and SVGAGI (reference sequence). The CDR3 consists of 16 residues. The chain's CDR3 is CASSFRQGLVSGELFF. CDR3 sequence (DNA): TGTGCCAGCAGTTTCCGACAGGGACTAGTTTCCGGGGAGCTGTTTTTT.

This chain connects TRBV11-2 to TRBJ1-1; 8 bases fit TRBD1. From germline, CDR1 is SGHAT and CDR2 FQNNGV. The J segment lost 5 bases and the V segment lost 3 bases, leaving 5 bases of the junction unmatched. There are 14 residues in the CDR3. Written as DNA, the CDR3 is TGTGCCAGCAGCTTCACAGGGGGTATGACTGAAGCTTTCTTT. Its translation is CASSFTGGMTEAFF.

The chain uses TRBV18 and TRBJ2-2; 8 bases align to TRBD2. The germline CDR1 and CDR2 sequences are KGHSH and LQKENI. Germline trimming cut 0 bases from V and 4 bases from J; bases unmatched to any gene: 7. CDR3 length equals 17 residues. CDR3 DNA: TGTGCCAGCTCACCACCCCTACGACTAGCGATCACCGGGGAGCTGTTTTTT. Translating gives CASSPPLRLAITGELFF.

The rearrangement joins TRBV7-2 to TRBJ1-1; no clear D gene. This CDR3 has 15 residues. V was shortened by 2 bases and J by 3 bases, with 13 bases between the two germline ends. Germline V CDR1 and CDR2: SGHTA, FQGNSA. For the CDR3, the DNA is TGTGCCAGCAGCTTAAGACACCCCCCGGACACTGAAGCTTTCTTT. This sequence encodes CASSLRHPPDTEAFF.

The count of this clone is one. The chain joins TRBV19 to TRBJ2-7; D is undetermined. Germline assignment: CDR1 LNHDA and CDR2 SQIVND (reference sequence). CDR3 length: 14 amino acids. The V and J ends lost 8 bases and 2 bases respectively, with 16 bases between them. The CDR3 DNA is TGTGCCAGTCGGAACTACCTAGGCGCCTACGAGCAGTACTTC. Protein product: CASRNYLGAYEQYF.